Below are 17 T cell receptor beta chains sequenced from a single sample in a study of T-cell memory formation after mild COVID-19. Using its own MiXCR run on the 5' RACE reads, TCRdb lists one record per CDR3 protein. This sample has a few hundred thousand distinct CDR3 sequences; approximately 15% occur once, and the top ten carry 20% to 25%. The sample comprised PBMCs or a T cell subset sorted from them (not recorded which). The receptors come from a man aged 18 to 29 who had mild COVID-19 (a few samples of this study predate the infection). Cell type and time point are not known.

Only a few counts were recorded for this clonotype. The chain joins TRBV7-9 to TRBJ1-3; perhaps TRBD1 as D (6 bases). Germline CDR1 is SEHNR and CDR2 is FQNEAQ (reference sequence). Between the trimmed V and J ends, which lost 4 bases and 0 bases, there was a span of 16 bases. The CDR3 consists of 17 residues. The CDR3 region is CASSSTRDTYSGNTIYF. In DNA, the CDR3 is TGTGCCAGCAGCTCGACCAGGGACACATACTCTGGAAACACCATATATTTT.

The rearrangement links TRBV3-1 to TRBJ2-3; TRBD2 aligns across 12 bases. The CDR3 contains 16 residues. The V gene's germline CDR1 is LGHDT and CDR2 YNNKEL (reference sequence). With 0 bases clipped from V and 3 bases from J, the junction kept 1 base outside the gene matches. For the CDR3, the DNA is TGTGCCAGCAGCCAAGAGACTAGCGGGGGTACAGATACGCAGTATTTT. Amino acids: CASSQETSGGTDTQYF.

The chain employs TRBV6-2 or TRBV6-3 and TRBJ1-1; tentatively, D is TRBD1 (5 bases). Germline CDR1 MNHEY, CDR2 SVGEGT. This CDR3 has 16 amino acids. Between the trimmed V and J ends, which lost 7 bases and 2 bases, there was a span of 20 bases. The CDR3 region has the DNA TGTGCCAGCACCAGGGAACGGGGTATTCTTAACACTGAAGCTTTCTTT. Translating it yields CASTRERGILNTEAFF.

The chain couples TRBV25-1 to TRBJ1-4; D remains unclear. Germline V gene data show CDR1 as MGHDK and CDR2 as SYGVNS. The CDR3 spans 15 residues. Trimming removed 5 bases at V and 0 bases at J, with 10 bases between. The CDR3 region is CASSSAIATNEKLFF. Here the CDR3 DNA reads TGTGCCAGCAGTAGCGCGATAGCAACTAATGAAAAACTGTTTTTT.

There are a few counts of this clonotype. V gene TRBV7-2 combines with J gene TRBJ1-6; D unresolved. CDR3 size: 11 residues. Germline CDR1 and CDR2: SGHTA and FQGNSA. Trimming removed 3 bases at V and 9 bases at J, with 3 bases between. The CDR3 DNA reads TGTGCCAGCAGCTTCTTTTCACCCCTCCACTTT. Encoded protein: CASSFFSPLHF.

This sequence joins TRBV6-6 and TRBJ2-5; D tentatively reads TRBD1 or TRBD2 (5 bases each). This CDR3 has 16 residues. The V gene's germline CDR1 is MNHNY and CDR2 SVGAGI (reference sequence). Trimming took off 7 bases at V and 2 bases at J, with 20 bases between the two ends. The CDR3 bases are TGTGCCAGCACCGGGTGGGGACGCCGAAGTCAAGAGACCCAGTACTTC. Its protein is CASTGWGRRSQETQYF.

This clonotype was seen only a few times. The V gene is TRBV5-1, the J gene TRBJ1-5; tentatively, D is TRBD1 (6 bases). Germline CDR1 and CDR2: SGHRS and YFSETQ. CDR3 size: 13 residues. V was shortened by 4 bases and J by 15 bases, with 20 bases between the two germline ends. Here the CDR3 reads CASSPGQGLGWHF. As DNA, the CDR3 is TGCGCCAGCAGCCCCGGGCAGGGGTTGGGTTGGCATTTT.

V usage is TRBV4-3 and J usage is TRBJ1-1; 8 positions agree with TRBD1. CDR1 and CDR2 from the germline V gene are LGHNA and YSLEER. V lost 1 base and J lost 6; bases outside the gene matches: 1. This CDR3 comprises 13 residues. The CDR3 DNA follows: TGCGCCAGCAGCCAAGGACAGGGGTCTGAAGCTTTCTTT. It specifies CASSQGQGSEAFF.

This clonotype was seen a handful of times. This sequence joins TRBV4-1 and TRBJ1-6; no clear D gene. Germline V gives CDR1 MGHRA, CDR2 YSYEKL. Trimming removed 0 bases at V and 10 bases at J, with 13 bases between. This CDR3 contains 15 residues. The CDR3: CASSQDYPGSSPLHF. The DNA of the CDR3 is TGCGCCAGCAGCCAAGATTATCCCGGGAGCTCACCCCTCCACTTT.

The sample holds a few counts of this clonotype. CDR3 residues: CASSITSGTGVLGYEQYV. In DNA, the CDR3 is TGTGCCAGCAGTATAACCTCCGGGACAGGGGTGCTCGGCTACGAGCAGTACGTC. The chain recombines TRBV6-2 or TRBV6-3 with TRBJ2-7; 10 bases line up with TRBD1. The CDR3 sequence is 18 residues long. Unmatched junction bases numbered 16, after V lost 5 bases and J lost 3 bases. Germline loops: CDR1 MNHEY, CDR2 SVGEGT.

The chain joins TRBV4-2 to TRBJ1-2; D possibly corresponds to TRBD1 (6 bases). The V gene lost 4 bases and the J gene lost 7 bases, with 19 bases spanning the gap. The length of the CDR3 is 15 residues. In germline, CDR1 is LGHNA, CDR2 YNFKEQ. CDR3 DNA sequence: TGTGCCAGCAGCCTACAGGGTTTGGGGCTATTTGGCTACACCTTC. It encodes CASSLQGLGLFGYTF.

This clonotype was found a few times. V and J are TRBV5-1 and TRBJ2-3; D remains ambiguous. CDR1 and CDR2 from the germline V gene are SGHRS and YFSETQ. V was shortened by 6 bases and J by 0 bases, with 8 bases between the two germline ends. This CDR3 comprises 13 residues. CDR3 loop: CASTDQSTDTQYF. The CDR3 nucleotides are TGCGCCAGCACGGACCAGAGCACAGATACGCAGTATTTT.

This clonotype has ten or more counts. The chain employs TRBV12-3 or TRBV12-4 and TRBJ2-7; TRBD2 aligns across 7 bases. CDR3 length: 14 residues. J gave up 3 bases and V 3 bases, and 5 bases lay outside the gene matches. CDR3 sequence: CASSFAGGGYEQYF. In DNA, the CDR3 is TGTGCCAGCAGTTTCGCGGGCGGGGGCTACGAGCAGTACTTC.

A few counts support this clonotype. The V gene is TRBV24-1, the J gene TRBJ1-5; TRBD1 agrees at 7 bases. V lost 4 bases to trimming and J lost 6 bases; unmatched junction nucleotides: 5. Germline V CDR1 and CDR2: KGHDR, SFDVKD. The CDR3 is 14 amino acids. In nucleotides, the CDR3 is TGTGCCACCAGTGACCCGACAGGGAGTCAGCCCCAGCATTTT. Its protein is CATSDPTGSQPQHF.

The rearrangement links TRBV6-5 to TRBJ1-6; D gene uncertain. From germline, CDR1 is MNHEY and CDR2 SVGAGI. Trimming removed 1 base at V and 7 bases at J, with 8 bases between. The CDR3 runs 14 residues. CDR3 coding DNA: TGTGCCAGCAGTTACTTATTGGGGAATTCACCCCTCCACTTT. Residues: CASSYLLGNSPLHF.

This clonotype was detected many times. CDR3 loop: CASSPDGNYGYTF. CDR3 nucleotide sequence: TGTGCCAGCAGCCCGGACGGGAACTATGGCTACACCTTC. The gene calls are TRBV5-4 and TRBJ1-2; D is ambiguous. Germline V lookup: CDR1 SGHNT, CDR2 YYREEE (reference sequence). The CDR3 has 13 amino acids. Trimming cost V 4 bases and J 2 bases, with 9 bases left between them.

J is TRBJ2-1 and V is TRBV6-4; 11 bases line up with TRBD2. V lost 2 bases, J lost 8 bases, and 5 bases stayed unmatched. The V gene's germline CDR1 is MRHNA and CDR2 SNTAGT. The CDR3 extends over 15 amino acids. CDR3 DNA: TGTGCCAGCAGTGACAGGGCTAGCGGGGGGTATGAGCAGTTCTTC. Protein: CASSDRASGGYEQFF.